This is a list of T cell receptor beta chains from one sample in a study of CD8+ T cells in alopecia areata. TCRdb keeps only in-frame clones here, not all; method: immunoSEQ multiplex PCR. The table shows over 150,000 clones, with less than 80% occurring only once. The sample in question was CD4+ T cells sorted from blood, obtained at week 24, from a patient treated with tofacitinib. These receptor sequences come from a human donor with alopecia areata. Both conserved end residues are trimmed from each CDR3. Where a row states a size, it is once, few, many or the class of an expanded clone; other rows omit it.

cdr3_length	clone_size	v_call	j_call	cdr3_aa
10	.	TRBV29-1	TRBJ2-3	SVGQGGDTQY
12	.	TRBV4-2	TRBJ2-7	ASSQDLLGYEQY
13	.	TRBV30	TRBJ1-6	AWSYQRKGNSPLH
9	.	TRBV2	TRBJ1-2	ASSEGYGYT
14	.	TRBV14	TRBJ2-1	ASSRGLAGAYNEQF
12	.	TRBV18	TRBJ1-1	ASSPGQENTEAF
13	.	TRBV7-2	TRBJ2-5	ASSSQQGWEETQY
14	.	TRBV4-1	TRBJ1-1	ASSQDRQGANTEAF
12	once	TRBV25-1	TRBJ1-2	ASSATTGQMDYT
11	few	TRBV28	TRBJ2-5	ATCKGRQETQY
13	few	TRBV29-1	TRBJ2-1	SVDRGHSKYNEQF
11	few	TRBV5-1	TRBJ2-5	ASSLGGPETQY
11	few	TRBV5-1	TRBJ2-7	ASSLEQGYEQY
11	.	TRBV11-2	TRBJ1-5	ASSLGGPQPQH
13	.	TRBV11-2	TRBJ2-5	ASSSPLGGQETQY
14	.	TRBV29-1	TRBJ2-7	SVGAGVSGASHEQY
9	.	TRBV6-5	TRBJ1-1	ASSGLNEAF
12	.	TRBV4-2	TRBJ2-3	ASSQDRGTDTQY
14	.	TRBV5-6	TRBJ2-7	ASSLTGQGVVYEQY
12	.	TRBV7-2	TRBJ1-2	ASSLNREWDGYT
14	.	TRBV10-3	TRBJ1-4	ATRPNDRATNEKLF
10	few	TRBV2	TRBJ1-1	ASYIWNTEAF
12	few	TRBV2	TRBJ1-2	ASSRGQGSYGYT
12	.	TRBV30	TRBJ2-7	AWSVRVGSYEQY
12	.	TRBV5-1	TRBJ2-7	ASSLLAGGYEQY
13	.	TRBV29-1	TRBJ2-7	SVDLNPASSYEQY
12	few	TRBV9	TRBJ2-5	ASSRRDYQETQY
14	few	TRBV9	TRBJ1-6	ASGDRIQGADSPLH
12	.	TRBV15	TRBJ2-1	ATSSRDRGREQF
9	few	TRBV27	TRBJ2-7	ASNRGREQY
10	.	TRBV29-1	TRBJ1-2	SVESQRSGYT
14	.	TRBV5-1	TRBJ1-2	ASSLEGGSTNYGYT
13	.	TRBV6-5	TRBJ2-5	ASSRKVGPQETQY
12	.	TRBV7-9	TRBJ1-5	ASSLGGDFQPQH
10	once	TRBV14	TRBJ2-5	ASSQMEETQY
11	.	TRBV29-1	TRBJ2-3	SVEGKLTDTQY
12	few	TRBV19	TRBJ2-3	ASRPGQWSDTQY
12	few	TRBV2	TRBJ1-5	ASSERRGDQPQH
12	.	TRBV2	TRBJ1-5	ASSAQGADQPQH
8	once	TRBV20-1	TRBJ1-2	SASDGGYT
12	.	TRBV7-2	TRBJ2-7	ASSTGGTGGEQY
13	.	TRBV5-1	TRBJ1-1	ASSLQDRGLTEAF
13	.	TRBV7-9	TRBJ2-1	ASSFRDRIYNEQF
10	.	TRBV7-6	TRBJ2-1	ASSLSRAEQF
12	.	TRBV5-6	TRBJ2-3	ASSPGTTRDTQY
9	few	TRBV5-1	TRBJ2-3	ASSLEGAQY
13	.	TRBV2	TRBJ2-2	ASSGGLAGTGELF
13	.	TRBV4-1	TRBJ2-2	ASSQPGTGTGELF